This T cell receptor beta chain originates from a study of T cell repertoires in cytomegalovirus infection. The CDR3 has 13 amino acids. The ends were cut back, 1 base at V and 4 bases at J, with 7 bases in the middle. Germline values: CDR1 SGHAT, CDR2 FQNNGV. This clonotype has a handful of counts. Each CDR3 protein gets one entry after TCRdb re-called the reads with MiXCR. This table has 150,000 to 200,000 distinct CDR3 sequences, roughly 27% appearing once. The chain carries TRBV11-2 and TRBJ1-2; D ambiguous. Sequenced input: PBMCs. The clonotype comes from a human donor in good health (CMV status not recorded). Some clones in this sample may be carry-over from other donors' samples. The CDR3, as DNA: TGTGCCAGCAGCTTAGCCAGAGTCTATGGCTACACCTTC. The encoded protein is CASSLARVYGYTF.